This T cell receptor beta chain was documented in a study of T cells after yellow fever vaccination. Study-wide background: Fractions containing few cells were prepared with SMART-Seq v4 Ultra Low Input.

TCRdb reanalysed the 5' RACE reads using MiXCR and keeps one entry per CDR3 protein. Here the sample spans fewer than 400,000 distinct CDR3 sequences, 9.5% to 12% being singletons. Trimming took 5 bases from V and 0 from J, leaving 8 bases between them. The CDR3 loop spans 15 amino acids. This clonotype turned up a few times. The antigen is unknown. Study outcomes and limitations: Re-detected after boosting: most primary clones, more than 95% of CD4 and 75% to 90% of CD8.

This clonotype originated in a man aged 18 to 30 who received the YFV17D yellow fever vaccine. The specimen was CD4+ T cells sorted from PBMCs, collected 45 days after the yellow fever booster vaccination. This chain links TRBV12-3 or TRBV12-4 with TRBJ2-6; D remains ambiguous. The CDR3 DNA follows: TGTGCCAGCAGTGTTTATCTCTCTGGGGCCAACGTCCTGACTTTC. Translated, it gives CASSVYLSGANVLTF.